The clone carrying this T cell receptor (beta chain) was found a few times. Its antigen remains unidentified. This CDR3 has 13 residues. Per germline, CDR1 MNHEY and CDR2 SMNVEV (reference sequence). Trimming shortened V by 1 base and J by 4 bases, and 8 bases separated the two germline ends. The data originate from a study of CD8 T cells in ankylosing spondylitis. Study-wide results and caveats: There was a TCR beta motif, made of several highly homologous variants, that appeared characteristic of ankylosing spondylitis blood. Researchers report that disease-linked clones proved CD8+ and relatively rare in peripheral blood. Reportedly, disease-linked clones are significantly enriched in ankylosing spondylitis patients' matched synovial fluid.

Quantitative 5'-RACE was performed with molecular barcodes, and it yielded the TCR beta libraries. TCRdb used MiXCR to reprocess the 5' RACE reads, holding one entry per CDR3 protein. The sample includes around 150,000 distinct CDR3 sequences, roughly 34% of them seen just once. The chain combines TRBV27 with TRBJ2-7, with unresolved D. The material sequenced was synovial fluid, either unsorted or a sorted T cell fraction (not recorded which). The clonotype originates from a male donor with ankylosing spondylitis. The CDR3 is CASSLFPRYEQYF. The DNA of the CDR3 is TGTGCCAGCAGTTTATTTCCGAGATACGAGCAGTACTTC.